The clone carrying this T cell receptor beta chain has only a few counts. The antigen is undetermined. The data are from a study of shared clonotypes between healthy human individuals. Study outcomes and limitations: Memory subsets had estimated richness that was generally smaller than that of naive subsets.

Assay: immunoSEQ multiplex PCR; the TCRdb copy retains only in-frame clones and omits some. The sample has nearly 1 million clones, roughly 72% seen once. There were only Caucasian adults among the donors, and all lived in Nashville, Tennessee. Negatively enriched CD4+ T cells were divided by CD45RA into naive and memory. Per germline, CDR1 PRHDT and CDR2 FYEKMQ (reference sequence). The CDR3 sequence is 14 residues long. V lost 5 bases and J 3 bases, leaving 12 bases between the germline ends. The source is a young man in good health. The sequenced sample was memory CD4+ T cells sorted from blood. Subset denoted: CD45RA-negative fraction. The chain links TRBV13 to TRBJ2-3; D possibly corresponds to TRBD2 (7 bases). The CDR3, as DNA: TGTGCCAGCAGCAAGGGGGGGAGAACAGATACGCAGTATTTT. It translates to CASSKGGRTDTQYF.